This T cell receptor beta chain was observed in a study of blood T cell repertoires in COVID-19. Overall study: In each case, the material was cDNA or gDNA derived from T cells, B-cell-depleted T cells, or PBMCs.

Sequenced by immunoSEQ multiplex PCR; TCRdb stores in-frame clones only, minus some. The profile shows about 190,000 clones, 88% of them singletons. The CDR3 covers 12 residues. V lost 8 bases, J lost 4 bases, and 2 bases stayed unmatched. Germline V gene data show CDR1 as SNHLY and CDR2 as FYNNEI. This clone came up once. This chain links TRBV2 with TRBJ1-5, with 7 nucleotides matching TRBD1. Material for sequencing was peripheral blood. The sequence came from a man in his thirties or forties with acute or convalescent COVID-19. CDR3 sequence: CASPRGNQPQHF. CDR3 nucleotide sequence: TGTGCCAGCCCCAGGGGGAATCAGCCCCAGCATTTT.